This TCR beta chain was sequenced during a study of T cell responses to AZD1222 COVID-19 vaccine. Produced via immunoSEQ multiplex PCR; TCRdb's table is partial and in-frame only. The sample has 100,000 to 150,000 clones, 90% seen once. Study-wide results and limits: Clonal diversity was possibly underestimated, and the donors were mostly white British, with more females. It was only after the peak T cell response that any repertoires were sampled. When two AZD1222 doses had been given, Spike-specific TCR breadth and depth rose. Reports indicate that nearly half of spike-specific TCRs are directed at unmutated variant regions.

Comments on this clone: Its matching antigen is unknown.

The CDR3 is 17 residues long. Per germline, CDR1 KGHSH and CDR2 LQKENI. V shed 1 base and J 3 bases; nucleotides not matched to a gene: 4. This clonotype was sampled from an adult who received the MenACWY meningococcal vaccine as a control. V and J are TRBV18 and TRBJ1-3; 12 positions match TRBD1. The source material was peripheral blood, sampled 28 days after the second dose of the MenACWY control vaccine. CDR3 amino acids: CASSPQGQGAVGNTIYF. The CDR3 DNA reads TGTGCCAGCTCACCACAGGGACAGGGGGCAGTTGGAAACACCATATATTTT.